The entry below describes one TCR beta chain. This specimen comes from a study of blood T cell repertoires in COVID-19. Study background: Samples representing acute and convalescent COVID-19 were sourced from the United States, Italy and Spain. The cDNA or gDNA used as material had been derived from T cells, B-cell-depleted T cells, or PBMCs.

Original processing notes: The assay estimated nucleated cells by amplifying reference gene primers. Only in-frame clones appear in the TCRdb table, and some are missing; sequencing was by immunoSEQ multiplex PCR. That table gives V, J and clone size, and the DNA gave D and trimming. The sample lists some 28,000 clones, roughly nine tenths occurring once. This sequence originates from a man in his sixties with acute or convalescent COVID-19. Sequenced input: peripheral blood.

The DNA for the CDR3 is TGTGCCAGCAGCTGGGACAGGGGAACTGAAGCTTTCTTT. It specifies CASSWDRGTEAFF. The rearrangement uses TRBV28 and TRBJ1-1, with 10 bases matching TRBD1. Germline V lookup: CDR1 MDHEN, CDR2 SYDVKM. After removal of 6 bases from V and 5 bases from J, the junction contained 3 bases not matched to a gene. There are 13 residues in the CDR3.